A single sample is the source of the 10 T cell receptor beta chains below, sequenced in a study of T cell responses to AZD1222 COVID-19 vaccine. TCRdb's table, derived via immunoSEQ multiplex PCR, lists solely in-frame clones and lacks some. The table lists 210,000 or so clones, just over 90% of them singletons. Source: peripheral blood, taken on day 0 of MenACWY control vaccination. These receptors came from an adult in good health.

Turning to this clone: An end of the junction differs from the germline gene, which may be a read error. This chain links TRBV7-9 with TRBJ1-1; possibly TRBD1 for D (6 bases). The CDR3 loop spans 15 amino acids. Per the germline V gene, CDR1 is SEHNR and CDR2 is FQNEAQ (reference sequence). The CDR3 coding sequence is TGTGCCACCAGCCCTCAAGGACAGACGAACACTGAAGCTTTCTTT. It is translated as CATSPQGQTNTEAFF.

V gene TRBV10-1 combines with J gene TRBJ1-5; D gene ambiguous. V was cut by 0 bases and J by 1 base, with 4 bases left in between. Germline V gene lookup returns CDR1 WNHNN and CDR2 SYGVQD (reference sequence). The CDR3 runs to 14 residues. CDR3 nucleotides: TGCGCCAGCAGTGAGTCGTCCAGCAATCAGCCCCAGCATTTT. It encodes CASSESSSNQPQHF.

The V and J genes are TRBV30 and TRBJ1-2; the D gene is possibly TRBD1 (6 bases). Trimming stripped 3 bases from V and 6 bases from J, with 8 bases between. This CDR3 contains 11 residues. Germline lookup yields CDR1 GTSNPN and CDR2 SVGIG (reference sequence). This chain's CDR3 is CAWSYRDGYTF. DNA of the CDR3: TGTGCCTGGAGCTACAGGGATGGCTACACCTTC.

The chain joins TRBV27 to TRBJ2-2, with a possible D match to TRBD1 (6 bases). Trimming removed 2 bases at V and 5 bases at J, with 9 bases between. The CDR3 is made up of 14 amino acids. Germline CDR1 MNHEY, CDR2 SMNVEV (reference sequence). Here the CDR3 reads CASSLARGTGELFF. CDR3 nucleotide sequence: TGTGCCAGCAGTTTAGCTAGGGGGACCGGGGAGCTGTTTTTT.

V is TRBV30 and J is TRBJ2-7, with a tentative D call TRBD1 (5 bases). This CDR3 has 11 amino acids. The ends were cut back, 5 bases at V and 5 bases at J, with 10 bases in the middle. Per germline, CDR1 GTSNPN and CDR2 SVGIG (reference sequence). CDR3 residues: CAWAGWHEQYF. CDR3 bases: TGTGCCTGGGCAGGGTGGCACGAGCAGTACTTC.

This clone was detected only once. The CDR3 bases are TGCAGCGTCTCCGACGGGGGAAGCACTGAAGCTTTCTTT. Its protein product is CSVSDGGSTEAFF. The chain couples TRBV29-1 to TRBJ1-1, with a possible D match to TRBD1 (5 bases). The length of the CDR3 is 13 residues. V was trimmed by 6 bases and J by 4 bases, leaving 15 bases between them. Germline-derived CDR1 and CDR2 are SQVTM and ANQGSEA.

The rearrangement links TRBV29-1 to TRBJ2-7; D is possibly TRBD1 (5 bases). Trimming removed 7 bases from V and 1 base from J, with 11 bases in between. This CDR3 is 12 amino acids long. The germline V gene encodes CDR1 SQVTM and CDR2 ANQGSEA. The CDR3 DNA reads TGCAGCGCCGTAACAGGTTCCTACGAGCAGTACTTC. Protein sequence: CSAVTGSYEQYF.

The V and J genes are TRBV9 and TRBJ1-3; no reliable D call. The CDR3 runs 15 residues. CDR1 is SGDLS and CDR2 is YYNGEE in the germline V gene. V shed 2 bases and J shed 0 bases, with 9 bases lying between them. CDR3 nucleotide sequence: TGTGCCAGCAGCGTGGACCCCAGCTCTGGAAACACCATATATTTT. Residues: CASSVDPSSGNTIYF.

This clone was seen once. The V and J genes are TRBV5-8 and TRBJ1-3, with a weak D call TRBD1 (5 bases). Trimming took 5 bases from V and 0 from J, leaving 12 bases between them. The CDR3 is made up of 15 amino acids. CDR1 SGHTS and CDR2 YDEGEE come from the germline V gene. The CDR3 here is CASRWDRSSGNTIYF. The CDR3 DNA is TGTGCCAGCAGATGGGACCGGAGCTCTGGAAACACCATATATTTT.

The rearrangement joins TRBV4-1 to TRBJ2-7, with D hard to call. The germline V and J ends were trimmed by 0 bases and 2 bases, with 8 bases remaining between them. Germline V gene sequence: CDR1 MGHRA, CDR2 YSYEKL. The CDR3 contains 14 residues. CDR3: CASSQEKGPYEQYF. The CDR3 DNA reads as TGCGCCAGCAGCCAAGAAAAGGGTCCCTACGAGCAGTACTTC.